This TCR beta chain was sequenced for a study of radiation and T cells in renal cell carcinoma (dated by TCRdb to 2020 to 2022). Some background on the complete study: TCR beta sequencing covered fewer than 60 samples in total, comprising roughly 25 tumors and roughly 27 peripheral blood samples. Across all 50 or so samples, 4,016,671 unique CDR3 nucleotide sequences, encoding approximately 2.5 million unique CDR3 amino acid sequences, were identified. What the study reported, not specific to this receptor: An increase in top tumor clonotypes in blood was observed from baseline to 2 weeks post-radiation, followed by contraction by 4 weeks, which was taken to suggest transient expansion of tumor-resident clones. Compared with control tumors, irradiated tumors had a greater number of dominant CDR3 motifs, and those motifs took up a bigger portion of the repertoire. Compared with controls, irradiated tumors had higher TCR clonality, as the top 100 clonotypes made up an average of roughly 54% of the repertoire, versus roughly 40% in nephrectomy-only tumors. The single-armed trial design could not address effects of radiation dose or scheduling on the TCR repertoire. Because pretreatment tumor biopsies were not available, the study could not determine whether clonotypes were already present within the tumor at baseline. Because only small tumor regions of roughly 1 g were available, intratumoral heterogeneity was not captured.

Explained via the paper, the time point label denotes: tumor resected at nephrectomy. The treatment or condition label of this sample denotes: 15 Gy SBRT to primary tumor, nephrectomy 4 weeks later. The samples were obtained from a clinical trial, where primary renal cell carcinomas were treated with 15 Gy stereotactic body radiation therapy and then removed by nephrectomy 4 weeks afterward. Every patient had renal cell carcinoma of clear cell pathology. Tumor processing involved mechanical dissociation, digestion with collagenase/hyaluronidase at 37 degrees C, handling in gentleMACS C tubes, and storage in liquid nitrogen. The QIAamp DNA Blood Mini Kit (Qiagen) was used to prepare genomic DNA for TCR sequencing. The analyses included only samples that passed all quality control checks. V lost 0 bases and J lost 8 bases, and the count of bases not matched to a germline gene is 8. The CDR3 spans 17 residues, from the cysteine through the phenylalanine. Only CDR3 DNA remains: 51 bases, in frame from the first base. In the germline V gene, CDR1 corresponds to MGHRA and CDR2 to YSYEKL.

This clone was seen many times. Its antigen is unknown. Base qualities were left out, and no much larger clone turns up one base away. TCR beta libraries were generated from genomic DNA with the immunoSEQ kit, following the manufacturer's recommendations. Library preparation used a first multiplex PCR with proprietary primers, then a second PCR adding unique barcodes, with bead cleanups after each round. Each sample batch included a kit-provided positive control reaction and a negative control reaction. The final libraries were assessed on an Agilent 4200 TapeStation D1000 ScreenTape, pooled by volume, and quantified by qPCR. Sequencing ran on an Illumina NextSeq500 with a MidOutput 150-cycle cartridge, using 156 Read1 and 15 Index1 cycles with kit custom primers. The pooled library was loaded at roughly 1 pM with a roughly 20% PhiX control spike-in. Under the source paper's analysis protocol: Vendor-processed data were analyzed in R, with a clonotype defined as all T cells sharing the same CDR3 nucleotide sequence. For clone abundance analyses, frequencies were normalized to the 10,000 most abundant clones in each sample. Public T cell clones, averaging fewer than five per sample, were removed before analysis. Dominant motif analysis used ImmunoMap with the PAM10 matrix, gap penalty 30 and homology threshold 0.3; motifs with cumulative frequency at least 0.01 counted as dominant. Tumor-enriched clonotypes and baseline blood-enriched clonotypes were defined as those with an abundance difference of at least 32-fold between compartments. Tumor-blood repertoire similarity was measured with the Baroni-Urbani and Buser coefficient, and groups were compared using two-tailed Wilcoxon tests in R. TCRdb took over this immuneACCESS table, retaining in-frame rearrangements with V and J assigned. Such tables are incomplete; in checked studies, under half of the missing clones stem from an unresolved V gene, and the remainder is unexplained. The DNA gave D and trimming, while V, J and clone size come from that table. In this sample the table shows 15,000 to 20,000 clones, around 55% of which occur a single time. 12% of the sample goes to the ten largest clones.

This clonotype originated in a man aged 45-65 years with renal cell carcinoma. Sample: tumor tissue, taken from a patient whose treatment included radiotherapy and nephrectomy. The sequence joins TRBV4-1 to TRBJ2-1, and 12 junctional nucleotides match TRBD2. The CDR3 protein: CASSQDAASGGAYEQFF. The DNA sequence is TGCGCCAGCAGCCAAGATGCGGCTAGCGGGGGGGCTTATGAGCAGTTCTTC.